The clone carrying this T cell receptor beta chain was detected many times. The library targeted TCRbeta and was prepared with unique molecular identifiers. Via MiXCR, TCRdb re-called the PCR reads, giving one row per CDR3 protein. The sample includes fewer than 350,000 distinct CDR3 sequences, over 9.5% seen only once; the top ten take 7.5%. Trimming pared 3 bases from V and 3 bases from J, leaving 13 bases between. CDR1 is LGHDT, CDR2 YNNKEL, per germline (reference sequence). The CDR3 has 15 amino acids. The sample comes from a study of T-cell reconstitution after alpha-beta-depleted transplantation in children.

The TCR was taken from a boy in the first two years of life with acute myeloid leukemia, due to receive a stem cell transplant. The V and J genes are TRBV3-1 and TRBJ2-3, with D tentatively TRBD2 (6 bases). Sequenced material: PBMCs, taken before TCRalphabeta/CD19-depleted stem cell transplant. CDR3 residues: CASSHTSLGTDTQYF. The CDR3 bases are TGTGCCAGCAGCCACACTAGCCTAGGAACAGATACGCAGTATTTT.